These 11 T cell receptor beta chains came from one sample sequenced in a study of T cells in Graves' hyperthyroidism and ophthalmopathy. Researchers took RNA transcripts and amplified the TCR beta CDR3 regions from them. HTBI primers were the set used in a first-round RT-PCR of the TCR CDR3. TCRdb reprocessed the multiplex PCR reads via MiXCR and lists one record per CDR3 protein. In the table there are approximately 370,000 distinct CDR3 sequences, about 16% of which are singletons. Material for sequencing was blood. The receptors originated from a woman under 40 with Graves' hyperthyroidism.

The chain recombines TRBV18 with TRBJ2-1; D is possibly TRBD2 (5 bases). Germline assignment: CDR1 KGHSH and CDR2 LQKENI. Trimming took off 0 bases at V and 7 bases at J, with 7 bases between the two ends. The CDR3 has 13 residues. The CDR3 coding sequence is TGTGCCAGCTCACCACCTACGGGGAATGAGCAGTTCTTC. Translation gives CASSPPTGNEQFF.

This clonotype was picked up many times. The chain recombines TRBV6-1 with TRBJ1-5, with 10 nucleotides matching TRBD1. The junction had 1 base not matched to a gene; V was cut back by 3 bases and J by 2 bases. The germline V gene has CDR1 MNHNS and CDR2 SASEGT. The CDR3 length is 15 residues. CDR3 loop: CASSEGTGGNQPQHF. In DNA, the CDR3 is TGTGCCAGCAGTGAGGGGACAGGGGGCAATCAGCCCCAGCATTTT.

This clonotype was counted at least ten times. This chain uses TRBV5-1 with TRBJ2-7; 10 bases line up with TRBD1. CDR3 length: 16 residues. CDR1 and CDR2 from the germline V gene are SGHRS and YFSETQ. J was trimmed by 3 bases and V by 3 bases; bases with no gene match: 9. CDR3 in amino acids: CASSSWTGGLLYEQYF. The CDR3 DNA sequence: TGCGCCAGCAGCTCTTGGACAGGGGGATTACTCTACGAGCAGTACTTC.

This clonotype was counted a few times. This chain links TRBV7-2 with TRBJ2-1; TRBD1 aligns across 10 bases. The CDR3 is 15 amino acids. Looked up from germline, CDR1 is SGHTA and CDR2 is FQGNSA. J was trimmed by 4 bases and V by 5 bases; bases with no gene match: 5. CDR3 residues: CASSADRGQYNEQFF. The CDR3 coding sequence is TGTGCCAGCAGCGCTGACAGGGGGCAATACAATGAGCAGTTCTTC.

This clonotype was seen ten or more times. The chain couples TRBV28 to TRBJ1-5; D is unresolved. The germline V and J ends were trimmed by 5 bases and 2 bases, with 7 bases remaining between them. The CDR3 contains 13 residues. Germline values: CDR1 MDHEN, CDR2 SYDVKM. This chain's CDR3 is CASSLQGNQPQHF. CDR3 nucleotides: TGTGCCAGCAGTCTCCAGGGCAATCAGCCCCAGCATTTT.

The chain carries TRBV5-4 and TRBJ2-5; D is ambiguous. The V end lost 0 bases, the J end lost 5 bases, and 11 bases lay between the germline ends. The CDR3 runs to 14 residues. Germline V gene sequence: CDR1 SGHNT, CDR2 YYREEE (reference sequence). CDR3 residues: CASSLAQTRETQYF. The CDR3 DNA is TGTGCCAGCAGCTTGGCCCAGACTCGGGAGACCCAGTACTTC. The whole variable domain, filled in from reference TRBV5-4 and TRBJ2-5, reads ETGVTQSPTHLIKTRGQQVTLRCSSQSGHNTVSWYQQALGQGPQFIFQYYREEENGRGNFPPRFSGLQFPNYSSELNVNALELDDSALYLCASSLAQTRETQYFGPGTRLLVL.

The gene calls are TRBV19 and TRBJ1-2, with D maybe TRBD1 (5 bases). Germline-derived CDR1 and CDR2 are LNHDA and SQIVND (reference sequence). The length of the CDR3 is 15 residues. Trimming took off 10 bases at V and 2 bases at J, with 20 bases between the two ends. As DNA, the CDR3 is TGTGCCACTTCTTCGGGGGGGGTCTCCAACTATGGCTACACCTTC. It codes for CATSSGGVSNYGYTF.

The V call is TRBV3-1, the J call TRBJ2-1; 7 positions match TRBD2. This CDR3 comprises 12 residues. Germline V gene lookup returns CDR1 LGHDT and CDR2 YNNKEL (reference sequence). The J segment lost 12 bases and the V segment lost 4 bases, leaving 6 bases of the junction unmatched. CDR3 in DNA: TGTGCCAGCAGCCCCGGGGAGGGGTCGCAGTTCTTC. It codes for CASSPGEGSQFF.

This chain uses TRBV29-1 with TRBJ1-4; D not resolved. Trimming removed 5 bases at V and 0 bases at J, with 7 bases between. The germline CDR1 and CDR2 sequences are SQVTM and ANQGSEA. The CDR3 length is 13 residues. The DNA of the CDR3 is TGCAGCGTTCGACACGCAACTAATGAAAAACTGTTTTTT. Translated: CSVRHATNEKLFF.

At least ten counts were recorded for this clonotype. CDR3 protein: CAWSKQTNYGYTF. In DNA form, the CDR3 reads TGTGCCTGGAGTAAACAGACGAACTATGGCTACACCTTC. This chain links TRBV30 with TRBJ1-2; D not resolved. V lost 2 bases to trimming and J lost 2 bases, with 9 bases between them. Germline CDR1 and CDR2: GTSNPN and SVGIG (reference sequence). The CDR3 runs to 13 residues.

At least ten counts were recorded for this clonotype. The rearrangement links TRBV20-1 to TRBJ1-1; weak D call: TRBD1 (5 bases). CDR3 length: 15 amino acids. The germline V and J ends were trimmed by 1 base and 6 bases, with 18 bases remaining between them. Germline V gene sequence: CDR1 DFQATT, CDR2 SNEGSKA (reference sequence). In DNA, the CDR3 is TGCAGTGCTAGAGCTTTTGGGGCAGCTAATTCTGAAGCTTTCTTT. Translating gives CSARAFGAANSEAFF.